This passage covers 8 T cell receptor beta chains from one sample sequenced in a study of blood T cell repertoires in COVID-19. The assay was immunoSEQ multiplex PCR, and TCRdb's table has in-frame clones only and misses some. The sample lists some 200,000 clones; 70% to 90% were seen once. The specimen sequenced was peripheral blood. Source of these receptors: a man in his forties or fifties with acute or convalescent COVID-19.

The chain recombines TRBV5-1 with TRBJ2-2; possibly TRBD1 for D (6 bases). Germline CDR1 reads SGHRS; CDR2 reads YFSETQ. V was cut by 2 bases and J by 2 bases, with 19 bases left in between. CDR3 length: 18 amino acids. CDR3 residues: CASSFPLEDSFNTGELFF. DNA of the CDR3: TGCGCCAGCAGCTTTCCTCTAGAGGACAGTTTTAACACCGGGGAGCTGTTTTTT.

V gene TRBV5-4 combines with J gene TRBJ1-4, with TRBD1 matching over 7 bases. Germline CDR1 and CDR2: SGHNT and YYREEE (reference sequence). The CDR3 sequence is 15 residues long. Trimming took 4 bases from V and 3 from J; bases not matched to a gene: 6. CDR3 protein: CASSAEGAANEKLFF. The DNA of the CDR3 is TGTGCCAGCAGCGCGGAGGGGGCGGCTAATGAAAAACTGTTTTTT.

In nucleotides, the CDR3 is TGTGCCTGGAGTGTACTGGGCGTGGCTTCACCCCTCCACTTT. This codes for CAWSVLGVASPLHF. J is TRBJ1-6 and V is TRBV30; D gene ambiguous. Trimming took 0 bases from V and 9 from J, leaving 12 bases between them. The CDR3 sequence is 14 residues long. Germline CDR1 reads GTSNPN; CDR2 reads SVGIG (reference sequence).

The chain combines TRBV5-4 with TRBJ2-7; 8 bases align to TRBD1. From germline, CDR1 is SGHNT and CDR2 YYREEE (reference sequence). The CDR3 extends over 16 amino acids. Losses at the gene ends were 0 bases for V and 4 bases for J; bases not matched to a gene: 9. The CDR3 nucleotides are TGTGCCAGCAGCTTGGGAGGACAGGGAAGTTTATACGAGCAGTACTTC. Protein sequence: CASSLGGQGSLYEQYF.

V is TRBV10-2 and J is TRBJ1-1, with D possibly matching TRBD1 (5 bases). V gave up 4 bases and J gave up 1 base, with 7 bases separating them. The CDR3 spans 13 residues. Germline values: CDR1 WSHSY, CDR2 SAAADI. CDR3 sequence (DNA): TGCGCCAGCAGTGGTCAGGGGAACACTGAAGCTTTCTTT. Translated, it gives CASSGQGNTEAFF.

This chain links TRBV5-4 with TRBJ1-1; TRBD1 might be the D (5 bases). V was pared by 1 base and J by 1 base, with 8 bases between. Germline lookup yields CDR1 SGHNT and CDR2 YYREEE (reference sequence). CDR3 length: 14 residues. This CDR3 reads CASSLQGTNTEAFF. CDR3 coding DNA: TGTGCCAGCAGCTTGCAGGGTACGAACACTGAAGCTTTCTTT.

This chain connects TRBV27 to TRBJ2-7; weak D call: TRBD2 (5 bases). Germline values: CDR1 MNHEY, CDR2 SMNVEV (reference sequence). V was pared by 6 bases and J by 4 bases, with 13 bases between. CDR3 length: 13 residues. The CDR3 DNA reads TGTGCCAGCAGGATAACACGGGGTTACGAGCAGTACTTC. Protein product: CASRITRGYEQYF.

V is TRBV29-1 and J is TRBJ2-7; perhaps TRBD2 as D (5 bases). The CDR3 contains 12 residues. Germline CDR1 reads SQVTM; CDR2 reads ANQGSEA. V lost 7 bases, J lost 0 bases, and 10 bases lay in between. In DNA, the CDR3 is TGCAGCGCCGAAGGGAGCTCCTACGAGCAGTACTTC. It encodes CSAEGSSYEQYF.